This TCR beta chain is from a study of OX40 agonist ivuxolimab in advanced cancers. Looking at the study overall: Patients in dose escalation had liver, melanoma, kidney or head and neck cancers. Study-level findings and limits: The authors did not determine the antigen specificity of the expanded peripheral T cells.

TCRdb keeps only in-frame clones here, not all; method: immunoSEQ multiplex PCR. The sample comprises about 66,000 clones, around 90% of which are singletons, and 2% to 2.5% rests with the top ten. This CDR3 has 14 residues. The germline CDR1 and CDR2 sequences are MNHNS and SASEGT. The germline V and J ends were trimmed by 10 bases and 6 bases, with 21 bases remaining between them. As concerns this clone: Its cognate antigen is unknown.

The TCR originated in an adult with an advanced solid tumor such as melanoma, head and neck, liver or kidney cancer. The V call is TRBV6-1, the J call TRBJ1-1, with a weak D call TRBD1 (6 bases). This material consisted of CD4+ or CD8+ T cells sorted from blood, taken in a trial of the OX40 agonist ivuxolimab. The CDR3 nucleotides are TGTGCCAACCAGCAGGGGCTATTGACGTCTGAAGCTTTCTTT. It translates to CANQQGLLTSEAFF.